A selection of T cell receptor beta chains follows, all from one sample in a study of blood T cell repertoires in COVID-19. TCRdb keeps only in-frame clones here, not all; method: immunoSEQ multiplex PCR. The sample comprises under 150,000 clones, around 78% of which are singletons, and roughly 10% rests with the top ten. Sequenced material: peripheral blood. These receptors were obtained from a human donor in a cohort sampled during active COVID-19. Each CDR3 is given with its conserved first and last residue. D genes are given only for firm matches. Rows may omit the clone size; those that give it use once, few, many or a size class.

TRBJ1-1,NA,TRBV7-9,TRBD1,TGTGCCAGCAGCTTATACGAGATGGAGGGGGCTAACACTGAAGCTTTCTTT,CASSLYEMEGANTEAFF
TRBJ1-5,NA,TRBV2,TRBD1,TGTGCCAGCAGTGGGGGACAGGGCGATCAGCCCCAGCATTTT,CASSGGQGDQPQHF
TRBJ1-3,few,TRBV28,TRBD1,TGTGCCAGCAGCACATATACTACCAACAGGGGGCCCCGCTCTGGAAACACCATATATTTT,CASSTYTTNRGPRSGNTIYF
TRBJ1-1,NA,TRBV19,NA,TGTGCCAGTAGCCGCTTGGGCGCGGGGACTGAAGCTTTCTTT,CASSRLGAGTEAFF
TRBJ2-2,once,TRBV11-2,NA,TGTGCCAGCAGCTTAGGGGCCAGGGGTGGCCGGGAGCTGTTTTTT,CASSLGARGGRELFF
TRBJ1-4,NA,TRBV7-8,NA,TGTGCCAGCAGCTTACACAGGCCCCCTAATGAAAAACTGTTTTTT,CASSLHRPPNEKLFF
TRBJ2-6,NA,TRBV18,NA,TGTGCCAGCTCCGACAGCTCTGGGGCCAACGTCCTGACTTTC,CASSDSSGANVLTF
TRBJ2-7,NA,TRBV2,TRBD1,TGTGCCAGCAGAACGGACAGGGTGCCCTACGAGCAGTACTTC,CASRTDRVPYEQYF
TRBJ2-3,NA,TRBV6-5,TRBD2,TGTGCCAGCAGTTCATCTAGCGGGGGGGCCGGAGATACGCAGTATTTT,CASSSSSGGAGDTQYF
TRBJ2-7,NA,TRBV7-9,NA,TGTGCCAGCAGCTTAGCGATACAGGGTAACGAGCAGTACTTC,CASSLAIQGNEQYF
TRBJ1-5,NA,TRBV19,NA,TGTGCCAGTAGTTTGGAGATCCTGGACAGATCAGCAGGCAATCAGCCCCAGCATTTT,CASSLEILDRSAGNQPQHF
TRBJ2-4,few,TRBV15,NA,TGTGCCACCAGCAGTCCCCCGACAGGCAAAAACATTCAGTACTTC,CATSSPPTGKNIQYF
TRBJ1-6,NA,TRBV7-8,NA,TGTGCCAGCAGCTTATACTCCGGTAATTCACCCCTCCACTTT,CASSLYSGNSPLHF
TRBJ1-4,few,TRBV11-2,NA,TGTGCCAGCAGCCCGAACCTCCCGGGGAGGGATGGTGAAAAACTGTTTTTT,CASSPNLPGRDGEKLFF
TRBJ1-4,NA,TRBV7-9,NA,TGTGCCAGCAGCCCGACCCAGGGTGAAAAACTGTTTTTT,CASSPTQGEKLFF
TRBJ1-2,NA,TRBV27,TRBD1,TGTGCCAGCAGTTTATCAGGCCAGGGGGGTGGCTACACCTTC,CASSLSGQGGGYTF
TRBJ1-6,NA,TRBV5-4,NA,TGTGCCAGCAGCTTGGACGGTTCACCCCTCCACTTT,CASSLDGSPLHF
TRBJ1-5,NA,TRBV6-2/TRBV6-3,NA,TGTGCCAGCAGTAATTTTCGTCAGCCCCAGCATTTT,CASSNFRQPQHF
TRBJ2-7,NA,TRBV29-1,NA,TGCAGCGTTGAAGATGAGGTTGCCAATCCTTACGAGCAGTACTTC,CSVEDEVANPYEQYF
TRBJ2-1,once,TRBV6-6,NA,TGTGCCAGCAGGGACAGCACACGTAATGAGCAGTTCTTC,CASRDSTRNEQFF
TRBJ1-4,once,TRBV28,NA,TGTGCCAGCAGTTTAAATCGGGGGACCGGGAATGAAAAACTGTTTTTT,CASSLNRGTGNEKLFF
TRBJ1-4,NA,TRBV5-1,NA,TGCGCCAGCAGCTTGGACGGCAGGTCATTGGAAAAACTGTTTTTT,CASSLDGRSLEKLFF
TRBJ1-4,NA,TRBV7-6,NA,TGTGCCAGCAGCTCTCCAGGAGGCCAGCCAGCAACTAATGAAAAACTGTTTTTT,CASSSPGGQPATNEKLFF
TRBJ2-3,NA,TRBV15,NA,TGTGCCACCAGCAGAGATACGCGGGGTAGCACAGATACGCAGTATTTT,CATSRDTRGSTDTQYF
TRBJ1-5,few,TRBV24-1,NA,TGTGCCACCAGTAGGACGGGACAGCCCCAGCATTTT,CATSRTGQPQHF
TRBJ1-6,NA,TRBV6-5,NA,TGTGCCAGCAGTTACTCGGGACATCGTTCACCCCTCCACTTT,CASSYSGHRSPLHF
TRBJ1-5,NA,TRBV6-6,TRBD1,TGTGCCAGCAGTAAGACAGGGGGCGGCCAGCCCCAGCATTTT,CASSKTGGGQPQHF
TRBJ2-1,NA,TRBV4-1,TRBD2,TGCGCCAGCAGCCAATCCCGGGCTAGCGGGGAGAATGAGCAGTTCTTC,CASSQSRASGENEQFF
TRBJ2-1,once,TRBV4-1,TRBD1,TGCGCCAGCAGCCAAAAGGCAGGGGGCTGGAGCACCAATGAGCAGTTCTTC,CASSQKAGGWSTNEQFF
TRBJ2-3,once,TRBV7-3,TRBD2,TGTGCCAGCAGCTCTAGCGGGGCTAGCACAGATACGCAGTATTTT,CASSSSGASTDTQYF
TRBJ2-7,once,TRBV5-6,NA,TGTGCCAGCAGCTTTTCAGGGATCCACGAGCAGTACTTC,CASSFSGIHEQYF
TRBJ2-7,NA,TRBV19,NA,TGTGCCAGTAGTATATTCGACGAACACAGTCCCTCCTACGAGCAGTACTTC,CASSIFDEHSPSYEQYF
TRBJ2-7,NA,TRBV6-5,NA,TGTGCCAGCAGTTACGCCGGGTTCAGCGAGCAGTACTTC,CASSYAGFSEQYF
TRBJ2-5,many,TRBV27,NA,TGTGCCAGCAGTTTATCGTCCGGTTGGGAGACCCAGTACTTC,CASSLSSGWETQYF
TRBJ1-6,NA,TRBV28,NA,TGTGCCAGCAGTTTTCTGCAGACACCCCTCCACTTT,CASSFLQTPLHF
TRBJ1-6,NA,TRBV6-5,NA,TGTGCCAGCAGTTACGGGTGGGGGCTTGGTTCACCCCTCCACTTT,CASSYGWGLGSPLHF
TRBJ1-1,NA,TRBV28,NA,TGTGCCAGCAGAACAGGGCAAAACACTGAAGCTTTCTTT,CASRTGQNTEAFF
TRBJ2-5,NA,TRBV29-1,NA,TGCAGCGCAACCGAGAGGCGCACGGGGGAGGCCCAGTACTTC,CSATERRTGEAQYF
TRBJ1-2,NA,TRBV28,NA,TGTGCCAGCAGTTCCCCGAACCAGGTTGGCTACACCTTC,CASSSPNQVGYTF
TRBJ2-7,once,TRBV30,NA,TGTGCCTGGATGTTTAGCGTGGCGGGTGAGCAGTACTTC,CAWMFSVAGEQYF
TRBJ1-4,NA,TRBV6-5,NA,TGTGCCAGCAGCCCCAGAAACGCAGGGTGGGAAAAACTGTTTTTT,CASSPRNAGWEKLFF
TRBJ2-5,once,TRBV30,NA,TGTGCCTGGACCCCCGGGACATCTGGGGAGACCCAGTACTTC,CAWTPGTSGETQYF
TRBJ1-6,NA,TRBV19,NA,TGTGCCAGTAGTTTAACAGGGATTAATTCACCCCTCCACTTT,CASSLTGINSPLHF
TRBJ2-1,NA,TRBV3-1/TRBV3-2,TRBD2,TGTGCCAGCAGCCAAGGCGGGGGGGTTTTCAATGAGCAGTTCTTC,CASSQGGGVFNEQFF
TRBJ1-2,NA,TRBV6-1,NA,TGTGCCAGCAGTGAAGGCCAGGGTTTACGCTACACCTTC,CASSEGQGLRYTF
TRBJ1-6,NA,TRBV6-5,TRBD1,TGTGCCAGCACCCTGGGACAGGGAAATTCACCCCTCCACTTT,CASTLGQGNSPLHF
TRBJ1-1,NA,TRBV7-9,NA,TGTGCCAGCACCTCACCGGGAATTCTCTCCACTGAAGCTTTCTTT,CASTSPGILSTEAFF
TRBJ2-7,NA,TRBV7-9,NA,TGTGCCAGCAGCCAAACAACCGGGAACGAGCAGTACTTC,CASSQTTGNEQYF
TRBJ2-5,NA,TRBV20-1,NA,TGCAGTGCTCCTAAAGAGACCCAGTACTTC,CSAPKETQYF
TRBJ2-7,few,TRBV11-2,TRBD1,TGTGCCAGCAGCCGAGGGACAGAGAGCTCCTACGAGCAGTACTTC,CASSRGTESSYEQYF
TRBJ1-1,NA,TRBV4-2,TRBD1,TGTGCCAGCAGCCAAGACGGGGCAGGACAGGGAATAGCTGAAGCTTTCTTT,CASSQDGAGQGIAEAFF
TRBJ2-1,NA,TRBV19,NA,TGTGCCAGTAGTCCCCGTGGGGGGACCCCAAATGAGCAGTTCTTC,CASSPRGGTPNEQFF
TRBJ1-2,few,TRBV27,TRBD1,TGTGCCAGCAGTTTAGGACAGGGGGATGGCTACACCTTC,CASSLGQGDGYTF
TRBJ1-2,NA,TRBV6-5,TRBD1,TGTGCCAGCAGACTGGACAGGGAGGCCTCTGGGGGCTACACCTTC,CASRLDREASGGYTF
TRBJ2-3,once,TRBV28,TRBD2,TGTGCCAGCAGATCCCCGGGGGGAACAACAGATACGCAGTATTTT,CASRSPGGTTDTQYF